This is a list of T cell receptor beta chains from one sample in a study of response to subunit inactivated influenza vaccine. TCRdb called the RT-PCR reads again in MiXCR, with one record for every CDR3 protein. This sample yields about 780,000 distinct CDR3 sequences, of which under 20% are seen a single time; 9.5% to 13% belongs to the top ten. Sequenced material: PBMCs from blood, taken around 5 days after vaccination. The receptor set was obtained from a man in his forties or fifties who received an inactivated influenza vaccine. Each CDR3 is given with its conserved first and last residue. The size field is filled for only some rows; it gives once, few, many or a size class.

>TRBJ2-5|TRBV5-6|few
CASSYRGARYF
>TRBJ2-1|TRBV28|NA
CASTLSGTSSYNEQFF
>TRBJ2-6|TRBV20-1|few
CSARSNFYSGANVLTF
>TRBJ1-2|TRBV4-2|few
CASSQESGGDYGYTF
>TRBJ2-6|TRBV4-2|NA
CASGPGSGANVLTF
>TRBJ2-2|TRBV7-9|NA
CASSLVGINTGELFF
>TRBJ1-1|TRBV5-1|few
CASSQDGNEAFF
>TRBJ1-1|TRBV6-2/TRBV6-3|NA
CATLRGGTEAFF
>TRBJ1-1|TRBV12-3/TRBV12-4|few
CASSFLEMNTEAFF
>TRBJ2-7|TRBV24-1|NA
CATSDSVGHEQYF
>TRBJ2-7|TRBV12-3/TRBV12-4|NA
CASSDLIAGGLREQYF
>TRBJ2-1|TRBV12-3/TRBV12-4|NA
CASSLGATLPAYNEQFF
>TRBJ1-1|TRBV7-9|NA
CASGGGGLGTEAFF
>TRBJ2-7|TRBV12-3/TRBV12-4|many
CASSLGQPKQYF
>TRBJ2-7|TRBV12-3/TRBV12-4|many
CASSPGQGKAYEQYF
>TRBJ2-5|TRBV5-6|few
CASSLKGLAGALKTQYF
>TRBJ2-3|TRBV7-2|NA
CASRDYSGTDTQYF
>TRBJ2-2|TRBV29-1|few
CSAADRVGGTGELFF
>TRBJ1-1|TRBV12-3/TRBV12-4|few
CASSFGATMNTEAFF
>TRBJ1-6|TRBV6-1|few
CASRWGDNSPLHF
>TRBJ2-5|TRBV24-1|few
CATASGGQETQYF
>TRBJ2-1|TRBV12-3/TRBV12-4|few
CASTLGGNEQFF
>TRBJ2-3|TRBV30|many
CAWVGTDTQYF
>TRBJ2-3|TRBV12-3/TRBV12-4|many
CASSPLTGVADTQYF
>TRBJ1-2|TRBV5-1|few
CASTDQGDGYTF
>TRBJ2-3|TRBV7-9|few
CASTTQGLRLPDTQYF
>TRBJ2-1|TRBV4-3|NA
CASSQDPGSTNEQFF
>TRBJ2-7|TRBV16|NA
CASPQRTGLGEQYF
>TRBJ2-1|TRBV9|NA
CASSVGLAYEQFF
>TRBJ1-3|TRBV7-2|NA
CASSSNRGGSGNTIYF
>TRBJ2-1|TRBV4-3|NA
CASSQVYASGRYNEQFF
>TRBJ2-1|TRBV4-1|NA
CASSRFLGDSSYNEQFF
>TRBJ2-3|TRBV4-2|NA
CASSQDLDNTDTQYF
>TRBJ2-7|TRBV4-2|few
CASSQDEGLREQYF
>TRBJ2-1|TRBV10-3|NA
CAISESARTNEQFF
>TRBJ1-1|TRBV7-6|NA
CASSLTQATEAFF
>TRBJ1-5|TRBV20-1|many
CSARDQSGGPQHF
>TRBJ2-2|TRBV6-5|NA
CASSSGLADTGELFF
>TRBJ2-7|TRBV10-3|NA
CAIRTRQGLYEQYF